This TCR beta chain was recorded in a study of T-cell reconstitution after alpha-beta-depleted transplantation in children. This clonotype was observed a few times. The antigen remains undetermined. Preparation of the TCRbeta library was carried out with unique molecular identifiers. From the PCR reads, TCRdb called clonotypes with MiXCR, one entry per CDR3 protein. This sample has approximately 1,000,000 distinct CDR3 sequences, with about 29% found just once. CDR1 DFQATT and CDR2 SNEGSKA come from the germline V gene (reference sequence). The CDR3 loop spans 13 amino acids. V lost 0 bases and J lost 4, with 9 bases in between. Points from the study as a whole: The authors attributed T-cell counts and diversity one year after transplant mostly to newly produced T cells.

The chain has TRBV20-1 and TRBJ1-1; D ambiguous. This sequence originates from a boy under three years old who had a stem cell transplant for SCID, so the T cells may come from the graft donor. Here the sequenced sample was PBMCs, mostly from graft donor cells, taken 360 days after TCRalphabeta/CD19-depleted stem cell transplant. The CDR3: CSARDFPSTEAFF. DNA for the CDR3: TGCAGTGCTAGAGATTTCCCGAGCACTGAAGCTTTCTTT.